This TCR beta chain derives from a study of OX40 agonist ivuxolimab in advanced cancers. Study at large: Ivuxolimab, an agonistic anti-OX40 (CD134) antibody, was given to patients. Study results and caveats: Determination of antigen specificity was not performed for the expanded peripheral T cells. In general, CD8+ T cells held more expanded clones than CD4+ did, on average. Both blood CD4+ and CD8+ T cells showed clonal growth by week 6 at 0.1 to 3.0 mg/kg.

Looked up from germline, CDR1 is SGDLS and CDR2 is YYNGEE. V lost 4 bases and J 7 bases, leaving 21 bases between the germline ends. The CDR3 totals 15 residues. Details on this clone: Antigen specificity is unknown.

Assay used: immunoSEQ multiplex PCR; TCRdb lists only in-frame clones, some missing. The table lists about 65,000 clones, around 86% of them singletons. The gene calls are TRBV9 and TRBJ2-7, with D tentatively TRBD1 or TRBD2 (5 bases each). The sequenced sample was CD4+ or CD8+ T cells sorted from blood, obtained in a trial of the OX40 agonist ivuxolimab. The source is an adult with an advanced solid tumor such as melanoma, head and neck, liver or kidney cancer. The CDR3: CASSLGRPRDEEQYF. CDR3 nucleotide sequence: TGTGCCAGCAGCTTGGGACGCCCGAGGGATGAGGAGCAGTACTTC.